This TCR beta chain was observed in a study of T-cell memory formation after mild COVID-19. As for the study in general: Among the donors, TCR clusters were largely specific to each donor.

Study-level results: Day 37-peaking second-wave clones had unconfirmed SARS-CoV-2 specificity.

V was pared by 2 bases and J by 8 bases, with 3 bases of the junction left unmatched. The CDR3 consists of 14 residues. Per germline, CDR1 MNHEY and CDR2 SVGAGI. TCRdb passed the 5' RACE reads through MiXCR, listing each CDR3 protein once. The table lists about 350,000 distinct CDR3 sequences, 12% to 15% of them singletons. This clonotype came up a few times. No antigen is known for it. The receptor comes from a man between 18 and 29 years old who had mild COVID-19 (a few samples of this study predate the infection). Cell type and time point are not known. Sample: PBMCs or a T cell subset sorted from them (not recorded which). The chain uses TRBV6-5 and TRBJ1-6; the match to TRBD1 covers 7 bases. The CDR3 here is CASSYDRVDSPLHF. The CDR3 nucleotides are TGTGCCAGCAGTTACGACAGGGTTGATTCACCCCTCCACTTT.